The source of this TCR beta chain is a study of blood T cell repertoires in COVID-19. The wider study: Donors in the United States, Italy and Spain gave samples during acute or convalescent COVID-19. The analysed material was cDNA or gDNA that came from T cells, B-cell-depleted T cells, or PBMCs.

The protocol was immunoSEQ multiplex PCR, while the TCRdb copy is restricted to in-frame clones and leaves out a portion. The sample holds 68,000 or so clones; roughly 84% are singletons and the top ten take over 4%. The CDR3 runs 15 residues. Germline V gives CDR1 KGHSH, CDR2 LQKENI. V lost 4 bases, J lost 1 base, and 6 bases stayed unmatched. The V call is TRBV18, the J call TRBJ1-1; 7 nucleotides align to TRBD1. The clonotype was recovered from a man aged 45-65 years with acute or convalescent COVID-19. The sample consisted of peripheral blood. The CDR3 nucleotides read TGTGCCAGCTCACTTGCCGGGACAGAGAACACTGAAGCTTTCTTT. It specifies CASSLAGTENTEAFF.